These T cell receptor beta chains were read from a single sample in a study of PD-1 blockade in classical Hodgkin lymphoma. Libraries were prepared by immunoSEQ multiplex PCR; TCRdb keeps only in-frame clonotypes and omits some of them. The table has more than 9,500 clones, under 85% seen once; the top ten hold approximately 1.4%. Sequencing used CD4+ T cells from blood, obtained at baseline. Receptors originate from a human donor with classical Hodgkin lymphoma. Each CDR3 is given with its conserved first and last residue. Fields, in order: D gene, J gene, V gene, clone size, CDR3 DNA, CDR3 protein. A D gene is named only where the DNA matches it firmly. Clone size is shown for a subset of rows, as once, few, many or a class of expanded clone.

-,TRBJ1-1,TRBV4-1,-,TGCGCCAGCAGCCAAGTACTTCGGGGGACTGAAGCTTTCTTT,CASSQVLRGTEAFF
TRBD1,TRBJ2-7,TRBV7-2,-,TGTGCCAGCAGCACCTACAGGGGCTACGAGCAGTACTTC,CASSTYRGYEQYF
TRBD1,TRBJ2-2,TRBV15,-,TGTGCCACCAGCAGCGGGACAGGGTTGGTCGGCGGGGAGCTGTTTTTT,CATSSGTGLVGGELFF
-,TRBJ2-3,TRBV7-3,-,TGTGCCAGCAGTCGCACGGCGGGCATACAGGGCGATACGCAGTATTTT,CASSRTAGIQGDTQYF
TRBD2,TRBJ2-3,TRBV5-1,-,TGCGCCAGCAGCTTGGTTCTAGCGGGGTCTGCAGATACGCAGTATTTT,CASSLVLAGSADTQYF
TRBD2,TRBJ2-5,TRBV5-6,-,TGTGCCAGCAGCTTGGTCCTTCCTAGCGGGGGGCAGACCCAGTACTTC,CASSLVLPSGGQTQYF
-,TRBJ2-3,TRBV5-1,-,TGCGCCAGCAGCTTGGACAACACAGATACGCAGTATTTT,CASSLDNTDTQYF
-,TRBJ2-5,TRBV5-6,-,TGTGCCAGCAGCTTGGTAGGGGAAGAGACCCAGTACTTC,CASSLVGEETQYF
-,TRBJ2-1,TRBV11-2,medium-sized,TGTGCCAGCAGCTTAGTAACAGGGAAATCCTACAATGAGCAGTTCTTC,CASSLVTGKSYNEQFF
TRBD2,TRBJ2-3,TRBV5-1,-,TGCGCCAGCAGCATAACTAGCGAACCCACAGATACGCAGTATTTT,CASSITSEPTDTQYF
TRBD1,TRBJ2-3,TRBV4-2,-,TGTGCCAGCAGCCAAGATCGGACAGGGGACCCCACAGATACGCAGTATTTT,CASSQDRTGDPTDTQYF
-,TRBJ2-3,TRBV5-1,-,TGCGCCAGCAGCTTGATGCGGGGAAGCACAGATACGCAGTATTTT,CASSLMRGSTDTQYF
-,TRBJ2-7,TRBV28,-,TGTGCCAGCAGTTTGGAAGACTGGAAGAGCCACGAGCAGTACTTC,CASSLEDWKSHEQYF
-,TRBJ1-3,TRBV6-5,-,TGTGCCAGCAGTTACGGTCCGCGCTCTGGAAACACCATATATTTT,CASSYGPRSGNTIYF
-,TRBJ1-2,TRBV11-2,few,TGTGCCAGCAGCCGCGCCGAGGGGGTCTATGGCTACACCTTC,CASSRAEGVYGYTF
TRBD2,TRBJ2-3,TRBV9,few,TGTGCCAGCAGCGGGTTAGCGGGGGCCAACACAGATACGCAGTATTTT,CASSGLAGANTDTQYF
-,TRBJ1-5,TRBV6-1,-,TGTGCCAGCACCGAAGGGGCCGCCAGGAATCAGCCCCAGCATTTT,CASTEGAARNQPQHF
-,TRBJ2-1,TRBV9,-,TGTGCCAGCAGCGCCCCCGGTGGACAGCGGGCCAGCTACAATGAGCAGTTCTTC,CASSAPGGQRASYNEQFF
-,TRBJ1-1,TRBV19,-,TGTGCCACCGGGGACTCCTTCAGTTCTGAAGCTTTCTTT,CATGDSFSSEAFF
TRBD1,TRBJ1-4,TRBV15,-,TGTGCCACCAGCGCCGTACAGGGGGCGCGGGAAAAACTGTTTTTT,CATSAVQGAREKLFF
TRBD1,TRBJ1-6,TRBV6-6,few,TGTGCCAGCAGTCTGGGACAGGGGATGAATTCACCCCTCCACTTT,CASSLGQGMNSPLHF
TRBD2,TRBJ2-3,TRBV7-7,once,TGTGCTAGCAGCTTGGCACCACCCGGGGGGGCCGGGGATACGCAGTATTTT,CASSLAPPGGAGDTQYF
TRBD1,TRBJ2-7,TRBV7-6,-,TGTGCCAGCAGCTTAGGTCATGAACCGGGACAGAGGAACGAGCAGTACTTC,CASSLGHEPGQRNEQYF
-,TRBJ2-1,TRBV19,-,TGTGCCAGTAGTATGGGTGTGGTAGGCGAGCAGTTCTTC,CASSMGVVGEQFF
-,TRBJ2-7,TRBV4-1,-,TGCGCCAGCAGCCGTTCGACAGCCATCTACGAGCAGTACTTC,CASSRSTAIYEQYF
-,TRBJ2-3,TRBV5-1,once,TGCGCCAGCAGCTTGGAGGCCCCAGGCACAGATACGCAGTATTTT,CASSLEAPGTDTQYF
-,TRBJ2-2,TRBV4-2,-,TGTGCCAGCAGCCCCCTCGTTTCGGGCATTGGCACCGGGGAGCTGTTTTTT,CASSPLVSGIGTGELFF
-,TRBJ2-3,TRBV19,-,TGTGCCAGTAGTGGGTATTTAGATACGCAGTATTTT,CASSGYLDTQYF
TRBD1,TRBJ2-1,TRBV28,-,TGTGCCAGCAGTTTTTATGGACAGGGGTACAATGAGCAGTTCTTC,CASSFYGQGYNEQFF
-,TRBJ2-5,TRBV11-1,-,TGTGCCAGCAGCAAAATCACAGGTCCGAGGGAGCAGTACTTC,CASSKITGPREQYF
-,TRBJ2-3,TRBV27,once,TGTGCCAGCAGTTTTCTTCCCTCTAGCACAGATACGCAGTATTTT,CASSFLPSSTDTQYF
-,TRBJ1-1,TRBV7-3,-,TGTGCCAGCAGCCTGAAGGGAGACACTGAAGCTTTCTTT,CASSLKGDTEAFF
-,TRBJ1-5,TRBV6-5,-,TGTGCCAGCACCAGTGGCAATCAGCCCCAGCATTTT,CASTSGNQPQHF
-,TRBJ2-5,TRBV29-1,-,TGCAGCTCCGGACTCGGGACACTCCAAGAGACCCAGTACTTC,CSSGLGTLQETQYF
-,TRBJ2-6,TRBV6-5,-,TGTGCCAGCAGTTACGATAGGGAGGTCAACGTCCTGACTTTC,CASSYDREVNVLTF
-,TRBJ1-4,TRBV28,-,TGTGCCAGCACCGCCTCCAGGCCCGAAAAACTGTTTTTT,CASTASRPEKLFF
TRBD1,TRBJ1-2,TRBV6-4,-,TGTGCCAGCAGTTTGACAGGGGGAACACCCCATGGCTACACCTTC,CASSLTGGTPHGYTF
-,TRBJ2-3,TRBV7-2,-,TGTGCCAGCAGCTTAGCGAGGGGCACAGATACGCAGTATTTT,CASSLARGTDTQYF
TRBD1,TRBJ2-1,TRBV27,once,TGTGCCAGCAGTTTTAAGAGGGGGCAGGGGCAGTTCTTC,CASSFKRGQGQFF
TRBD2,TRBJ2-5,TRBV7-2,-,TGTGCCAGCAGCTTTAGCGGGGGGGCCCAAGAGACCCAGTACTTC,CASSFSGGAQETQYF
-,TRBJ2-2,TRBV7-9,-,TGTGCCAGCAGCTTGGTCCGAAACACCGGGGAGCTGTTTTTT,CASSLVRNTGELFF
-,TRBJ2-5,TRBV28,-,TGTGCCAGCGTTCGGGGCAGGGAGTTCCAAGAGACCCAGTACTTC,CASVRGREFQETQYF
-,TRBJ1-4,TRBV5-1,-,TGCGCCAGCAGCTTGGTGTCTTCGGGGATGGAAAAACTGTTTTTT,CASSLVSSGMEKLFF
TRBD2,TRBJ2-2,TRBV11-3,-,TGTGCCAGCAGCTTATCGCTAGCGGGGGCCAACACCGGGGAGCTGTTTTTT,CASSLSLAGANTGELFF
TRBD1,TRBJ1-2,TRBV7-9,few,TGTGCCAGCAGCTTAGATGGCCCGGGACAGCTCAACTATGGCTACACCTTC,CASSLDGPGQLNYGYTF
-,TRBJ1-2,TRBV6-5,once,TGTGCCAGCAGTTATGGGATGACTAACTATGGCTACACCTTC,CASSYGMTNYGYTF
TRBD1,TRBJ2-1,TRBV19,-,TGTGCCAGTACCGGACCGGGACAGGGATCCAATGAGCAGTTCTTC,CASTGPGQGSNEQFF
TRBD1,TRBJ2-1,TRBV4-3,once,TGCGCCAGCAGCCACCTACAGGGGGTCCCCTACAATGAGCAGTTCTTC,CASSHLQGVPYNEQFF
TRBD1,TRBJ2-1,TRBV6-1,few,TGTGCCAGCAGCTCGACAGGGAACAATGAGCAGTTCTTC,CASSSTGNNEQFF
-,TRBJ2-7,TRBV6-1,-,TGTGCCAGCAAGAAGGGACCCTCTTCCTACGAGCAGTACTTC,CASKKGPSSYEQYF
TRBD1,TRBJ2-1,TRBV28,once,TGTGCCACAACAGGGGTCCCCTACAATGAGCAGTTCTTC,CATTGVPYNEQFF
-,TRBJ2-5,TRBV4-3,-,TGCGCCAGCAGCCAAGATTTCGCGGAGACCCAGTACTTC,CASSQDFAETQYF
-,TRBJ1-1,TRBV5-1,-,TGCGCCAGCAGCTACACAAGGGACACTGAAGCTTTCTTT,CASSYTRDTEAFF
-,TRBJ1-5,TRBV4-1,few,TGCGCCAGCAGCCGAACAGGGACGGCACAGCCCCAGCATTTT,CASSRTGTAQPQHF
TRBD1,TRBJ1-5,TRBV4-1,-,TGCGCCAGCAGCAAGGGGGCGGGGGGTCAGCCCCAGCATTTT,CASSKGAGGQPQHF
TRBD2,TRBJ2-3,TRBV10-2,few,TGCGCCAGCAGTGAGCCTACCGCCGGACTAGCGGGGGGGAGCACAGATACGCAGTATTTT,CASSEPTAGLAGGSTDTQYF
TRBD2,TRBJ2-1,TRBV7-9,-,TGTGCCAGCAGCTACCAAAAGCGGGGGTATATTGTCAATGAGCAGTTCTTC,CASSYQKRGYIVNEQFF
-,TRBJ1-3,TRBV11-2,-,TGTGCCAGCAGCTTGACCGCTTCTGGAAACACCATATATTTT,CASSLTASGNTIYF
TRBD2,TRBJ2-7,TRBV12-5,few,TGTGCTAGTGGTTTGGTAGTAGCGGGGGCCCCTGTCGGGCAGTACTTC,CASGLVVAGAPVGQYF